The T cell receptor (beta chain) under discussion was sequenced for a study of preoperative IRX-2 immunotherapy in early breast cancer. Specified treatment: preoperative locoregional IRX-2 cytokine immunotherapy. Samples came from a phase Ib trial of preoperative locoregional IRX-2 cytokine immunotherapy. Only in-frame clones appear in the TCRdb table, and some are missing; sequencing was by immunoSEQ multiplex PCR. The sample records 2,500 to 3,000 clones, roughly 76% being singletons. The V gene's germline CDR1 is SGHDN and CDR2 FVKESK. Trimming cost V 0 bases and J 3 bases, with 11 bases left between them. The CDR3 extends over 16 amino acids.

The chain recombines TRBV14 with TRBJ2-2; possibly TRBD1 for D (6 bases). Sequenced here: tumor tissue, sampled after IRX-2 immunotherapy. The source is a human donor with breast cancer. CDR3 region: CASSQDTGIYTGELFF. The CDR3 region has the DNA TGTGCCAGCAGCCAAGACACAGGGATATACACCGGGGAGCTGTTTTTT.